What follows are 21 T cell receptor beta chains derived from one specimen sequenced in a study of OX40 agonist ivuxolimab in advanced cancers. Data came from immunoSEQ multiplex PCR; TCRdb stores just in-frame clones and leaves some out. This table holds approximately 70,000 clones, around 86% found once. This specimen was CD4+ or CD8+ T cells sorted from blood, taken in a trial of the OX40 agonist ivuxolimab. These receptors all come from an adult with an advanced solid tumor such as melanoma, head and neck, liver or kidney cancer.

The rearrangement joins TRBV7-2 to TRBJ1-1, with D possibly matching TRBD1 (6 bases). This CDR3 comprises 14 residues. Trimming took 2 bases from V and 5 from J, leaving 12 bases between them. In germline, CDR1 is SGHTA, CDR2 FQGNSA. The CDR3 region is CASSLWVGGTEAFF. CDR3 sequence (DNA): TGTGCCAGCAGCTTATGGGTAGGGGGAACTGAAGCTTTCTTT.

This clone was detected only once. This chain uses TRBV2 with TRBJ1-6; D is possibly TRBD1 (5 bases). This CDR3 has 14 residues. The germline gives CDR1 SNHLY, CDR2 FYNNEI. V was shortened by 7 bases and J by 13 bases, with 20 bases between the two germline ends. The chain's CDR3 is CASTLGPLDGPLHF. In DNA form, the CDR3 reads TGTGCCAGCACCTTGGGGCCCCTGGACGGGCCCCTCCACTTT.

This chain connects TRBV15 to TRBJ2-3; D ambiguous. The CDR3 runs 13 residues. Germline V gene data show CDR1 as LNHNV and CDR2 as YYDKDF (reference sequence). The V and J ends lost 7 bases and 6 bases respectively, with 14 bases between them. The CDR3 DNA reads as TGTGCCACCAAGCGCCAGTACCAGGATACGCAGTATTTT. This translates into CATKRQYQDTQYF.

CDR3 in amino acids: CASTPDRLNYEQYF. The CDR3 nucleotides read TGTGCCAGCACCCCGGACAGATTGAACTACGAGCAGTACTTC. V usage is TRBV6-1 and J usage is TRBJ2-7; D possibly corresponds to TRBD1 (6 bases). This CDR3 contains 14 residues. Germline lookup yields CDR1 MNHNS and CDR2 SASEGT. The germline V and J ends were trimmed by 7 bases and 3 bases, with 16 bases remaining between them.

The CDR3 reads CASSLGLAGEETQYF. In DNA form, the CDR3 reads TGTGCCAGCAGCTTAGGACTAGCGGGGGAAGAGACCCAGTACTTC. This chain connects TRBV7-6 to TRBJ2-5, with TRBD2 identical over 12 bases. The CDR3 contains 15 residues. V gave up 1 base and J gave up 3 bases; unmatched junction bases: 0. Germline values: CDR1 SGHVS, CDR2 FNYEAQ.

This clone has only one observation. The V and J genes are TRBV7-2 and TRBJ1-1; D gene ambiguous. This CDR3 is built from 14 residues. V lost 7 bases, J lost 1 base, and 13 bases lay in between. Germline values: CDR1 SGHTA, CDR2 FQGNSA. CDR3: CASKLAPGNTEAFF. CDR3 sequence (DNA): TGTGCCAGCAAATTAGCACCGGGGAACACTGAAGCTTTCTTT.

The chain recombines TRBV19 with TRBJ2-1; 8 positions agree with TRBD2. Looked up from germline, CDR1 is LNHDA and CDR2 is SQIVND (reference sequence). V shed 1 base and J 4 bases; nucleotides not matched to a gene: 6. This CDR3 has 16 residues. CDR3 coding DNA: TGTGCCAGTAGTATAGGCGGGACTAGAGGATACAATGAGCAGTTCTTC. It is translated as CASSIGGTRGYNEQFF.

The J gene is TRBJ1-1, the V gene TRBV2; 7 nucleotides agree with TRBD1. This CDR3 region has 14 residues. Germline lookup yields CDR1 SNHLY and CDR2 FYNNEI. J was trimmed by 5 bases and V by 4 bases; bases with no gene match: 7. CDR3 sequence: CASSAQGVGTEAFF. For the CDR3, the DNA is TGTGCCAGCAGTGCCCAGGGGGTCGGGACTGAAGCTTTCTTT. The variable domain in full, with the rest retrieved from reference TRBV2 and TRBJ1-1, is EPEVTQTPSHQVTQMGQEVILRCVPISNHLYFYWYRQILGQKVEFLVSFYNNEISEKSEIFDDQFSVERPDGSNFTLKIRSTKLEDSAMYFCASSAQGVGTEAFFGQGTRLTVV.

The CDR3 region is CASSEPDRASPLHF. In DNA form, the CDR3 reads TGTGCCAGCAGTGAGCCCGACAGGGCGTCACCCCTCCACTTT. The chain joins TRBV6-1 to TRBJ1-6; 7 bases agree with TRBD1. The CDR3 is made up of 14 amino acids. The trim removed 3 bases at V and 10 bases at J, leaving 6 bases unmatched. Germline values: CDR1 MNHNS, CDR2 SASEGT.

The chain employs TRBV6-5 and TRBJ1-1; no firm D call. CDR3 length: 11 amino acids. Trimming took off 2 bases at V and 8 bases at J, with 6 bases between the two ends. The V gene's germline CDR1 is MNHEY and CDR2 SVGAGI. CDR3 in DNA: TGTGCCAGCAGTTACACATCCGAAGCTTTCTTT. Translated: CASSYTSEAFF.

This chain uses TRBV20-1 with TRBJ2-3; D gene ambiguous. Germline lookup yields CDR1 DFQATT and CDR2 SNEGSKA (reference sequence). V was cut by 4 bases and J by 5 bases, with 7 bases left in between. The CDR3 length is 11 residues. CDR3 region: CSAKVLDTQYF. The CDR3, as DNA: TGCAGTGCTAAGGTTTTAGATACGCAGTATTTT.

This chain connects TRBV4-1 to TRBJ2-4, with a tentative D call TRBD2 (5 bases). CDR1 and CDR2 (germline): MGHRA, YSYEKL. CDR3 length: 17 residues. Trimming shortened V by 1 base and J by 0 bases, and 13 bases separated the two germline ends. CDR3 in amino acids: CASSQVGSSLAKNIQYF. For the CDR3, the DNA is TGCGCCAGCAGCCAAGTGGGGAGCTCATTAGCCAAAAACATTCAGTACTTC.

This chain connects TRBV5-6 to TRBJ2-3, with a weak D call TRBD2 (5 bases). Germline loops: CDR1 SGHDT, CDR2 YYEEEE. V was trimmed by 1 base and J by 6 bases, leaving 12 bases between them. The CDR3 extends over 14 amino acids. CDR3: CASSLPGWRDTQYF. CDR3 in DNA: TGTGCCAGCAGCTTGCCAGGTTGGAGGGATACGCAGTATTTT.

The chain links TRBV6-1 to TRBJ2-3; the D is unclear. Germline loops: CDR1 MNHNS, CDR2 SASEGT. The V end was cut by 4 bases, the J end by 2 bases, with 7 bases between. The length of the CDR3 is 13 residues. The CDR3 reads CASSGSYTDTQYF. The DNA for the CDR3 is TGTGCCAGCAGTGGAAGTTACACAGATACGCAGTATTTT.

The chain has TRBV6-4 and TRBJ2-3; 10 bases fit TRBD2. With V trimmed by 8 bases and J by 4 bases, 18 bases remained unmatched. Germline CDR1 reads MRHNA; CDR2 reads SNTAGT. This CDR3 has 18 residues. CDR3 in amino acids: CASPGSREAGGRPDTQYF. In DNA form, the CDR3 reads TGTGCCAGCCCGGGGTCTAGAGAAGCGGGGGGGCGTCCAGATACGCAGTATTTT.

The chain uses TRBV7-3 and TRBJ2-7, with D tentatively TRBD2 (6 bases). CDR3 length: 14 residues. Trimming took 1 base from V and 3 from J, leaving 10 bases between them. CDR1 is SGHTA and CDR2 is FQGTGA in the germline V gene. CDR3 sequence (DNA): TGTGCCAGCAGCTTAAGCGGGGTAGACTACGAGCAGTACTTC. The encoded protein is CASSLSGVDYEQYF.

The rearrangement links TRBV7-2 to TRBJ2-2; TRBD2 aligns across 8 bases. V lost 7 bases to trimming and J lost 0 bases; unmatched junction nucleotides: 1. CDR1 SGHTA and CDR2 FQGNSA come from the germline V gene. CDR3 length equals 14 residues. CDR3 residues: CASKGLANTGELFF. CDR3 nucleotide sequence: TGTGCCAGCAAGGGACTAGCGAACACCGGGGAGCTGTTTTTT.

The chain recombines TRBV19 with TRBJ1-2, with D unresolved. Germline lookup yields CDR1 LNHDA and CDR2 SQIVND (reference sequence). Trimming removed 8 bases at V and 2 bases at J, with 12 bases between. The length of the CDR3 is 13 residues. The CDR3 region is CASREGGNYGYTF. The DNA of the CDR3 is TGTGCCAGTCGCGAGGGCGGAAACTATGGCTACACCTTC. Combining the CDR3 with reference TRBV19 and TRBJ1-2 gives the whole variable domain DGGITQSPKYLFRKEGQNVTLSCEQNLNHDAMYWYRQDPGQGLRLIYYSQIVNDFQKGDIAEGYSVSREKKESFPLTVTSAQKNPTAFYLCASREGGNYGYTFGSGTRLTVV.

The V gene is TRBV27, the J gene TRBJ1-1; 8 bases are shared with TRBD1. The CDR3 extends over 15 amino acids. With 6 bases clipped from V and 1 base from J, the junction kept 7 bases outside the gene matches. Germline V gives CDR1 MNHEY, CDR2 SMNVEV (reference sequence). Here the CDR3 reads CASSLQGAPNTEAFF. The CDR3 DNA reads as TGTGCCAGCAGCCTTCAGGGGGCGCCGAACACTGAAGCTTTCTTT.

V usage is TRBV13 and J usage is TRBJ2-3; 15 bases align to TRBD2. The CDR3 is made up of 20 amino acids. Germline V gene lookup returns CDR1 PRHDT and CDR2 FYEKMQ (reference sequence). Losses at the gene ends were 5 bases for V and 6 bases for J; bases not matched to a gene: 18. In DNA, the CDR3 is TGTGCCAGCAGCCCCCGCGGACCCCGGAGGACTAGCGGGGGGGCGGATACGCAGTATTTT. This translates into CASSPRGPRRTSGGADTQYF.

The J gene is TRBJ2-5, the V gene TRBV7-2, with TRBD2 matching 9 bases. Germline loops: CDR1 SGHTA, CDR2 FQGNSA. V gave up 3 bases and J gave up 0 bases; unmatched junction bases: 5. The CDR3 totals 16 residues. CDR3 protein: CASSLRGGLYQETQYF. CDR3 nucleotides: TGTGCCAGCAGCTTGCGGGGGGGCTTGTACCAAGAGACCCAGTACTTC.